The rows below give T cell receptor beta chains drawn from one sample of a study of blood T cell repertoires in COVID-19. Repertoires were generated with immunoSEQ multiplex PCR, while TCRdb's copy carries only in-frame clones and drops some. The repertoire holds fewer than 200,000 clones, with around 79% as singletons. Sequencing was done on a sample of peripheral blood. These receptor sequences come from a woman in her 70s with acute or convalescent COVID-19. Each CDR3 is given without its conserved first and last residue.

>TRBV9
ASSPRGNTGELF
>TRBV24-1
ATSDPRDIYNEQF
>TRBV5-8
ASSRRLGSYNEQF
>TRBV6-5
ASSESTSGSKQY
>TRBV7-9
AIRPGQGDSPLH
>TRBV2
ATTGTTVNAQY
>TRBV3-1/TRBV3-2
ASSQGGVGYTIY
>TRBV13
ASSPQGGTGELF
>TRBV4-2
ASSQTGYYTEAF
>TRBV18
ASSPPGGSSGNTIY
>TRBV9
ASSVGSGGGTLLEAF
>TRBV24-1
ATSVGSKELSTGELF
>TRBV6-5
ASSFVGGDTYEQY
>TRBV18
ASSPTTRVFLEGHRTRPDTQY
>TRBV29-1
SVEDRQNNYGYT
>TRBV27
ASGVGTGYSGANVLT
>TRBV24-1
ATSDQKGLAGVTGELF
>TRBV10-3
AISEGLAGVHEQY
>TRBV9
ASSADSWTEAF
>TRBV6-5
ASRADRVADEKLF
>TRBV30
AWSAPGQRLGLYGYT
>TRBV27
ASSLTSGSSYNEQF
>TRBV24-1
ATSDLGQGAAGYT
>TRBV19
ASSLHTATNEKLF
>TRBV19
ASRKEADFQPQH
>TRBV6-5
ASARGHQETQY
>TRBV19
ASSIGAGQGNEKLF
>TRBV4-1
ASSQERGLNIQY